These 27 T cell receptor beta chains were sequenced from one sample in a study of PD-L1 blockade in urothelial cancer. Sample time point: pretreatment peripheral blood. The protocol was immunoSEQ multiplex PCR, while the TCRdb copy is restricted to in-frame clones and leaves out a portion. The sample includes roughly 53,000 clones, roughly 87% of them seen just once. This specimen consisted of PBMCs, obtained around atezolizumab (anti-PD-L1) treatment. These receptors were collected from an older woman with urothelial cancer.

The CDR3 DNA reads TGTGCCAGCAGCTTGGTAGCGGGAGGGGGAAATGAGCAGTTCTTC. It yields the protein CASSLVAGGGNEQFF. The rearrangement uses TRBV13 and TRBJ2-1, with 11 nucleotides matching TRBD2. Trimming removed 3 bases from V and 7 bases from J; junction bases left unmatched: 5. The germline CDR1 and CDR2 sequences are PRHDT and FYEKMQ (reference sequence). The CDR3 sequence is 15 residues long.

The chain has TRBV29-1 and TRBJ2-1, with 10 bases identical to TRBD2. The V gene's germline CDR1 is SQVTM and CDR2 ANQGSEA. The CDR3 is 13 amino acids. V was pared by 6 bases and J by 4 bases, with 3 bases of the junction left unmatched. The CDR3: CSVAGGHYNEQFF. The CDR3 region has the DNA TGCAGCGTAGCGGGGGGGCATTACAATGAGCAGTTCTTC.

This clone has more than one count but fewer than ten. The V call is TRBV16, the J call TRBJ1-4; 7 bases fit TRBD1. CDR3 length: 13 amino acids. Germline trimming cut 4 bases from V and 10 bases from J; bases unmatched to any gene: 6. In germline, CDR1 is KGHSY, CDR2 FQNENV. The CDR3 is CASSPQQGRKLFF. CDR3 DNA sequence: TGTGCCAGCAGCCCCCAACAGGGGAGAAAACTGTTTTTT. The full variable domain, completed using reference TRBV16 and TRBJ1-4, is GEEVAQTPKHLVRGEGQKAKLYCAPIKGHSYVFWYQQVLKNEFKFLISFQNENVFDETGMPKERFSAKCLPNSPCSLEIQATKLEDSAVYFCASSPQQGRKLFFGSGTQLSVL.

The V gene is TRBV5-4, the J gene TRBJ1-2; D uncertain. The V gene lost 0 bases and the J gene lost 6 bases, with 9 bases spanning the gap. The CDR3 is 13 residues long. Germline V lookup: CDR1 SGHNT, CDR2 YYREEE (reference sequence). CDR3 nucleotides: TGTGCCAGCAGCTTGGCTGGGCCACATGGCTACACCTTC. Translation: CASSLAGPHGYTF.

The V gene is TRBV18, the J gene TRBJ2-1; unclear D gene. Germline V lookup: CDR1 KGHSH, CDR2 LQKENI. V was shortened by 2 bases and J by 3 bases, with 8 bases between the two germline ends. CDR3 length: 14 residues. The CDR3 region is CASSPDFRYNEQFF. In nucleotides, the CDR3 is TGTGCCAGCTCACCAGACTTCCGCTACAATGAGCAGTTCTTC.

The chain recombines TRBV18 with TRBJ2-1, with D possibly being TRBD1 (6 bases). In germline, CDR1 is KGHSH, CDR2 LQKENI. CDR3 length: 16 amino acids. Trimming removed 0 bases from V and 9 bases from J, with 18 bases in between. The CDR3 sequence is CASSPPAQGPAGEQFF. CDR3 bases: TGTGCCAGCTCACCACCGGCCCAGGGGCCCGCAGGTGAGCAGTTCTTC.

The V and J genes are TRBV4-3 and TRBJ2-1; TRBD2 matches at 8 bases. V lost 1 base to trimming and J lost 8 bases; unmatched junction nucleotides: 7. The CDR3 consists of 15 residues. In germline, CDR1 is LGHNA, CDR2 YSLEER. CDR3 DNA sequence: TGCGCCAGCAGCCAAGGGACTAGCCTCGCCGATGAGCAGTTCTTC. This sequence encodes CASSQGTSLADEQFF.

CDR3 in DNA: TGTGCCAGCAAGGGACAGGGGGACACCGGGGAGCTGTTTTTT. This encodes CASKGQGDTGELFF. The J gene is TRBJ2-2, the V gene TRBV7-9, with TRBD1 matching 11 bases. This CDR3 has 14 amino acids. CDR1 and CDR2 (germline): SEHNR, FQNEAQ (reference sequence). After removal of 7 bases from V and 3 bases from J, the junction contained 1 base not matched to a gene.

The chain combines TRBV4-3 with TRBJ2-4, with 7 bases matching TRBD2. This CDR3 spans 15 amino acids. Germline values: CDR1 LGHNA, CDR2 YSLEER. V was pared by 0 bases and J by 5 bases, with 4 bases of the junction left unmatched. The CDR3, as DNA: TGCGCCAGCAGCCAAGATGCCCGGGGGGAAAACATTCAGTACTTC. Translated, it gives CASSQDARGENIQYF.

The chain combines TRBV6-5 with TRBJ1-5; TRBD1 is a possible D gene (6 bases). This CDR3 has 14 residues. Germline CDR1 MNHEY, CDR2 SVGAGI. V was pared by 2 bases and J by 5 bases, with 10 bases between. Here the CDR3 DNA reads TGTGCCAGCAGTTACAAACAGGGTTATCAGCCCCAGCATTTT. Its protein is CASSYKQGYQPQHF.

This clone was recorded a few times. This chain uses TRBV6-1 with TRBJ1-5, with D perhaps matching TRBD1 (5 bases). The CDR3 runs 17 residues. CDR1 MNHNS and CDR2 SASEGT come from the germline V gene. Deletions cut 4 bases from V and 4 bases from J, with 20 bases between. The CDR3 loop reads CASSASGRDVRNQPQHF. As DNA, the CDR3 is TGTGCCAGCAGTGCCTCGGGGAGGGACGTGAGAAATCAGCCCCAGCATTTT.

This rearrangement joins TRBV18 to TRBJ2-6, with unresolved D. V was clipped by 4 bases and J by 2 bases, with 15 bases between them. Per germline, CDR1 KGHSH and CDR2 LQKENI. This CDR3 has 17 amino acids. The CDR3 here is CASSLSTHRPGANVLTF. In DNA form, the CDR3 reads TGTGCCAGCTCACTGTCGACACACCGCCCTGGGGCCAACGTCCTGACTTTC.

The chain is built from TRBV19 and TRBJ1-6; no definite D call. CDR3 size: 14 residues. The germline gives CDR1 LNHDA, CDR2 SQIVND (reference sequence). Trimming pared 1 base from V and 5 bases from J, leaving 6 bases between. CDR3 coding DNA: TGTGCCAGTAGTATAGGAGGGAATAATTCACCCCTCCACTTT. This sequence encodes CASSIGGNNSPLHF. The full variable domain, with the rest looked up from reference TRBV19 and TRBJ1-6, is DGGITQSPKYLFRKEGQNVTLSCEQNLNHDAMYWYRQDPGQGLRLIYYSQIVNDFQKGDIAEGYSVSREKKESFPLTVTSAQKNPTAFYLCASSIGGNNSPLHFGNGTRLTVT.

V is TRBV29-1 and J is TRBJ2-5; 8 nucleotides line up with TRBD1. Germline values: CDR1 SQVTM, CDR2 ANQGSEA. There are 15 residues in the CDR3. The V segment lost 6 bases and the J segment 0 bases; nucleotides outside the gene matches: 9. The CDR3, as DNA: TGCAGCGTCCGACGGCCAGGGGGCTACCAAGAGACCCAGTACTTC. Its protein product is CSVRRPGGYQETQYF.

In its sample, this clone was seen once. The CDR3, as DNA: TGCGCCAGCAGCTTGGGACTAGCGGGGGGCACAGATACGCAGTATTTT. Amino acid sequence: CASSLGLAGGTDTQYF. This chain connects TRBV5-1 to TRBJ2-3; 12 bases map to TRBD2. The V gene's germline CDR1 is SGHRS and CDR2 YFSETQ. Unmatched junction bases numbered 0, after V lost 0 bases and J lost 1 base. This CDR3 contains 16 residues.

This chain uses TRBV7-8 with TRBJ2-7; D might be TRBD2 (6 bases). CDR1 and CDR2 (germline): SGHVS, FQNEAQ. V was cut by 2 bases and J by 1 base, with 15 bases left in between. The CDR3 contains 16 residues. CDR3 nucleotides: TGTGCCAGCAGCTTAATCGGCCCGGGGAGGTCCTACGAGCAGTACTTC. Translation gives CASSLIGPGRSYEQYF.

This clone was found a few times. The chain combines TRBV27 with TRBJ1-2; the D gene is possibly TRBD1 (6 bases). V lost 5 bases and J 5 bases, leaving 15 bases between the germline ends. The V gene's germline CDR1 is MNHEY and CDR2 SMNVEV (reference sequence). This CDR3 is built from 14 residues. The CDR3 DNA sequence: TGTGCCAGCAGTCCCGCGGACAGAGTTTATGGCTACACCTTC. Protein: CASSPADRVYGYTF.

V and J are TRBV5-1 and TRBJ2-7; 13 nucleotides align to TRBD2. This CDR3 spans 15 amino acids. CDR1 is SGHRS, CDR2 YFSETQ, per germline. J lost 4 bases, V lost 4 bases, and 5 bases had no gene match. In DNA, the CDR3 is TGCGCCAGCAGCCCAGGACTAGCGGGAGTTTACGAGCAGTACTTC. This gives the protein CASSPGLAGVYEQYF.

The chain links TRBV4-3 to TRBJ1-1, with a tentative D call TRBD1 (6 bases). The CDR3 contains 12 residues. CDR1 LGHNA and CDR2 YSLEER come from the germline V gene. The V and J ends lost 2 bases and 8 bases respectively, with 9 bases between them. The CDR3 region has the DNA TGCGCCAGCAGCCAAATCGGGACAGAAGCTTTCTTT. Residues: CASSQIGTEAFF.

This clone was recorded at least ten times. The V and J genes are TRBV27 and TRBJ1-1; D is perhaps TRBD1 (6 bases). This CDR3 spans 14 amino acids. The V and J ends lost 6 bases and 5 bases respectively, with 16 bases between them. The germline gives CDR1 MNHEY, CDR2 SMNVEV (reference sequence). The chain's CDR3 is CASSPWDMLTEAFF. In DNA, the CDR3 is TGTGCCAGCAGCCCATGGGACATGCTAACTGAAGCTTTCTTT.

In this sample, this clone turned up a few times. The V gene is TRBV7-9, the J gene TRBJ1-1; 7 nucleotides agree with TRBD1. Germline V gives CDR1 SEHNR, CDR2 FQNEAQ (reference sequence). This CDR3 region has 16 residues. V gave up 4 bases and J gave up 1 base; unmatched junction bases: 9. CDR3 bases: TGTGCCAGCAGCTCGACAGGGAATGTGAGGAACACTGAAGCTTTCTTT. Residues: CASSSTGNVRNTEAFF.

This clone has just one count. This chain links TRBV11-2 with TRBJ1-2; 9 bases are shared with TRBD1. V dropped 3 bases and J dropped 8; count of bases not matched to a gene: 7. Germline assignment: CDR1 SGHAT and CDR2 FQNNGV. This CDR3 region has 14 residues. As DNA, the CDR3 is TGTGCCAGCAGCTTGGAACAGGGGGCTCGGGGCTACACCTTC. This translates into CASSLEQGARGYTF.

The J gene is TRBJ1-3, the V gene TRBV10-3; D gene uncertain. V lost 0 bases and J lost 3, with 6 bases in between. CDR1 and CDR2 (germline): ENHRY, SYGVKD. The CDR3 length is 14 residues. DNA of the CDR3: TGTGCCATCAGTGAGTCGAGTGGTGGAAACACCATATATTTT. Its translation: CAISESSGGNTIYF.

CDR3 nucleotides: TGTGCCAGCAGCCCGCGATATAGGAACACTGAAGCTTTCTTT. Its protein is CASSPRYRNTEAFF. The gene calls are TRBV6-5 and TRBJ1-1; D not resolved. The germline CDR1 and CDR2 sequences are MNHEY and SVGAGI. The CDR3 length is 14 residues. V was shortened by 6 bases and J by 1 base, with 12 bases between the two germline ends.

The V and J genes are TRBV18 and TRBJ2-3, with TRBD2 identical over 8 bases. CDR1 is KGHSH and CDR2 is LQKENI in the germline V gene. V shed 5 bases and J 0 bases; nucleotides not matched to a gene: 7. The length of the CDR3 is 16 residues. CDR3 nucleotide sequence: TGTGCCAGCTCATCGACTAGCGACCAGAGCACAGATACGCAGTATTTT. This encodes CASSSTSDQSTDTQYF.

This rearrangement joins TRBV6-4 to TRBJ2-3; 7 nucleotides line up with TRBD2. This CDR3 has 15 residues. V was pared by 4 bases and J by 0 bases, with 4 bases of the junction left unmatched. The V gene's germline CDR1 is MRHNA and CDR2 SNTAGT. The CDR3 protein is CASSAQRGSTDTQYF. The CDR3 nucleotides read TGTGCCAGCAGTGCTCAGCGGGGTAGCACAGATACGCAGTATTTT.

J is TRBJ2-1 and V is TRBV5-4; 11 bases line up with TRBD1. The V segment lost 0 bases and the J segment 6 bases; nucleotides outside the gene matches: 5. The CDR3 covers 16 residues. Germline V lookup: CDR1 SGHNT, CDR2 YYREEE (reference sequence). The CDR3 DNA reads as TGTGCCAGCAGCTTGGTCGGGACAGGGGGTTTCAATGAGCAGTTCTTC. This translates into CASSLVGTGGFNEQFF.